Listed below are T cell receptor beta chains from one sample, sequenced in a study of blood T cell repertoires in COVID-19. Generated by immunoSEQ multiplex PCR, the TCRdb table keeps only in-frame clones and is missing some. This table holds under 300,000 clones, approximately 85% found once. Sequencing was carried out using peripheral blood. The receptors here all came from a woman in her twenties or thirties with acute or convalescent COVID-19. CDR3s include the opening cysteine and the closing phenylalanine or tryptophan. Each record gives: V gene, J gene, clone size, D gene, CDR3 DNA, CDR3 protein. The D gene is left open where the match is weak. Clone size is not always given. Where it is, it says once, few, many or a class for expanded clones.

v_call: TRBV5-1
j_call: TRBJ2-2
clone_size: NA
d_call: TRBD2
cdr3_nt: TGCGCCAGCAGCAAGGGACTAGCGGGGAACACCGGGGAGCTGTTTTTT
cdr3_aa: CASSKGLAGNTGELFF

v_call: TRBV7-9
j_call: TRBJ1-5
clone_size: NA
d_call: NA
cdr3_nt: TGTGCCAGCAGCTATGCGGGTTCCAATCAGCCCCAGCATTTT
cdr3_aa: CASSYAGSNQPQHF

v_call: TRBV30
j_call: TRBJ1-6
clone_size: NA
d_call: NA
cdr3_nt: TGTGCCTGGAACTCTAACTATAATTCACCCCTCCACTTT
cdr3_aa: CAWNSNYNSPLHF

v_call: TRBV30
j_call: TRBJ1-1
clone_size: NA
d_call: NA
cdr3_nt: TGTGCCTGGAGCTTAGCCCCAGTCATCACTGAAGCTTTCTTT
cdr3_aa: CAWSLAPVITEAFF

v_call: TRBV5-1
j_call: TRBJ1-1
clone_size: NA
d_call: NA
cdr3_nt: TGCGCCAGCAGGGTTGAGGGATTTAGGCCTCGCTCTGAAGCTTTCTTT
cdr3_aa: CASRVEGFRPRSEAFF

v_call: TRBV6-2/TRBV6-3
j_call: TRBJ1-1
clone_size: once
d_call: TRBD1
cdr3_nt: TGTGCCAGCAGTCTCTGGGGACAGCGGAACACTGAAGCTTTCTTT
cdr3_aa: CASSLWGQRNTEAFF

v_call: TRBV14
j_call: TRBJ2-3
clone_size: NA
d_call: NA
cdr3_nt: TGTGCCAGCAGCCAAGATCTGACAGGCCTAACCCTGGGGGATACGCAGTATTTT
cdr3_aa: CASSQDLTGLTLGDTQYF

v_call: TRBV18
j_call: TRBJ1-5
clone_size: NA
d_call: NA
cdr3_nt: TGTGCCAGCTCACCAGGAGGGAAGCCCCAGCATTTT
cdr3_aa: CASSPGGKPQHF

v_call: TRBV19
j_call: TRBJ2-5
clone_size: NA
d_call: NA
cdr3_nt: TGTGCCAGTAGTCGAGTGGCAGGGGGAGGTGAAGAGACCCAGTACTTC
cdr3_aa: CASSRVAGGGEETQYF

v_call: TRBV24-1
j_call: TRBJ2-3
clone_size: NA
d_call: TRBD2
cdr3_nt: TGTGCCACCAGTGACCTATCAGCGGGAGGGACGCAGTATTTT
cdr3_aa: CATSDLSAGGTQYF

v_call: TRBV30
j_call: TRBJ1-1
clone_size: NA
d_call: TRBD1
cdr3_nt: TGTACCTGGAGCCCTACTAAGGGGGCCGGTAAAGCTTTCTTT
cdr3_aa: CTWSPTKGAGKAFF

v_call: TRBV19
j_call: TRBJ2-2
clone_size: NA
d_call: TRBD2
cdr3_nt: TGTGCCAGTAGTATCCTAGCGGGGGGGCCCGGGGAGCTGTTTTTT
cdr3_aa: CASSILAGGPGELFF

v_call: TRBV2
j_call: TRBJ2-3
clone_size: NA
d_call: TRBD2
cdr3_nt: TGTGCCAGCAGTGCTGGCGGGAGGGTCTCAGATACGCAGTATTTT
cdr3_aa: CASSAGGRVSDTQYF

v_call: TRBV27
j_call: TRBJ2-5
clone_size: NA
d_call: TRBD1
cdr3_nt: TGTGCCAGCAGTATATTGGGACAGGGGTCTTTGGAGACCCAGTACTTC
cdr3_aa: CASSILGQGSLETQYF

v_call: TRBV7-9
j_call: TRBJ2-1
clone_size: NA
d_call: TRBD1
cdr3_nt: TGTGCCAGCAGCTTCACAGGGGATGAGCAGTTCTTC
cdr3_aa: CASSFTGDEQFF

v_call: TRBV7-8
j_call: TRBJ1-1
clone_size: NA
d_call: NA
cdr3_nt: TGTGCCAGCAGCTTCGAAGGGGCGCACACTGAAGCTTTCTTT
cdr3_aa: CASSFEGAHTEAFF

v_call: TRBV2
j_call: TRBJ2-1
clone_size: NA
d_call: NA
cdr3_nt: TGTGCCAGCAGTAGCCTGACCTACAATGAGCAGTTCTTC
cdr3_aa: CASSSLTYNEQFF

v_call: TRBV18
j_call: TRBJ2-6
clone_size: NA
d_call: NA
cdr3_nt: TGTGCCAGCTCACCACTTTCCCAGGGGGCCAACGTCCTGACTTTC
cdr3_aa: CASSPLSQGANVLTF

v_call: TRBV19
j_call: TRBJ1-2
clone_size: NA
d_call: TRBD1
cdr3_nt: TGTGCCAGTAGTCGAGCGACGACAGGGGCCCGCTATGGCTACACCTTC
cdr3_aa: CASSRATTGARYGYTF

v_call: TRBV7-9
j_call: TRBJ2-1
clone_size: NA
d_call: TRBD2
cdr3_nt: TGTGCCAGCAGCCCCGGGACTAGCGTTTACAATGAGCAGTTCTTC
cdr3_aa: CASSPGTSVYNEQFF

v_call: TRBV5-1
j_call: TRBJ2-5
clone_size: once
d_call: NA
cdr3_nt: TGCGCCAGCAGCTTGGGCGGGGCCCGGGAGACCCAGTACTTC
cdr3_aa: CASSLGGARETQYF

v_call: TRBV10-3
j_call: TRBJ2-2
clone_size: NA
d_call: TRBD2
cdr3_nt: TGTGCCATCAGCAGTGCGGGAGATGGGCCCGGGGAGCTGTTTTTT
cdr3_aa: CAISSAGDGPGELFF

v_call: TRBV15
j_call: TRBJ2-5
clone_size: NA
d_call: NA
cdr3_nt: TGTGCCACCAGCATAACTAGATTAGAGACCCAGTACTTC
cdr3_aa: CATSITRLETQYF

v_call: TRBV5-1
j_call: TRBJ2-2
clone_size: NA
d_call: NA
cdr3_nt: TGCGCCAGCAGCGCTGACACCTACACCGGGGAGCTGTTTTTT
cdr3_aa: CASSADTYTGELFF

v_call: TRBV5-4
j_call: TRBJ1-1
clone_size: NA
d_call: TRBD1
cdr3_nt: TGTGCCAGCAGCCCCCCCCCGGGACAGCTAAACACTGAAGCTTTCTTT
cdr3_aa: CASSPPPGQLNTEAFF

v_call: TRBV6-6
j_call: TRBJ1-1
clone_size: NA
d_call: NA
cdr3_nt: TGTGCCAGCAGTTACCAGCCAGGGTCTGAAGCTTTCTTT
cdr3_aa: CASSYQPGSEAFF

v_call: TRBV20-1
j_call: TRBJ2-5
clone_size: NA
d_call: TRBD2
cdr3_nt: TGCAGTGCTAGTAGCGGGACTTTACAAGAGACCCAGTACTTC
cdr3_aa: CSASSGTLQETQYF

v_call: TRBV29-1
j_call: TRBJ2-7
clone_size: NA
d_call: NA
cdr3_nt: TGCAGCGTAACCGCACCGGGGAGGGGGGAACAGTGCTTC
cdr3_aa: CSVTAPGRGEQCF

v_call: TRBV29-1
j_call: TRBJ2-1
clone_size: NA
d_call: TRBD2
cdr3_nt: TGCAGCGCCAAGGCGGGAGAGAAGGTAGAGCAGTTCTTC
cdr3_aa: CSAKAGEKVEQFF

v_call: TRBV7-2
j_call: TRBJ1-3
clone_size: NA
d_call: NA
cdr3_nt: TGTGCCAGCAGCTTAGACCCCTCGGGGTTTGGAAACACCATATATTTT
cdr3_aa: CASSLDPSGFGNTIYF

v_call: TRBV29-1
j_call: TRBJ2-2
clone_size: NA
d_call: NA
cdr3_nt: TGCAGCGTTGTGGAGGGGGCCACCGGGGAGCTGTTTTTT
cdr3_aa: CSVVEGATGELFF

v_call: TRBV25-1
j_call: TRBJ1-5
clone_size: NA
d_call: NA
cdr3_nt: TGTGCCAGCAGGGAGGGGAGCAGGGCTCAGCCCCAGCATTTT
cdr3_aa: CASREGSRAQPQHF

v_call: TRBV28
j_call: TRBJ2-1
clone_size: NA
d_call: NA
cdr3_nt: TGTGCCAGCAGTTATCAGGGGGCGGCGGGAGGGTACAATGAGCAGTTCTTC
cdr3_aa: CASSYQGAAGGYNEQFF

v_call: TRBV19
j_call: TRBJ2-7
clone_size: NA
d_call: NA
cdr3_nt: TGTGCCAGTAGGCCCGCGCTAGGCGGCTACGAGCAGTACTTC
cdr3_aa: CASRPALGGYEQYF

v_call: TRBV3-1/TRBV3-2
j_call: TRBJ2-5
clone_size: NA
d_call: TRBD2
cdr3_nt: TGTGCCAGCAGCCAGAGAGCGTCCAGGGGACTAGCGGGAGGTCGGGAGACCCAGTACTTC
cdr3_aa: CASSQRASRGLAGGRETQYF

v_call: TRBV19
j_call: TRBJ2-7
clone_size: NA
d_call: TRBD1
cdr3_nt: TGTGCCAGTAGTGACAGGGAGTCCTACGAGCAGTACTTC
cdr3_aa: CASSDRESYEQYF

v_call: TRBV18
j_call: TRBJ2-1
clone_size: NA
d_call: TRBD2
cdr3_nt: TGTGCCAGCTCACCACCGTTCGGGACTAGCGGTTACAATGAGCAGTTCTTC
cdr3_aa: CASSPPFGTSGYNEQFF